The T cell receptor beta chain under discussion was sequenced for a study of OX40 agonist ivuxolimab in advanced cancers. Overall study: Partial responses were achieved by three patients, of whom one had hepatocellular carcinoma and two had cutaneous melanoma.

Sequencing used immunoSEQ multiplex PCR; TCRdb keeps in-frame clones, though not all of them. Of about 64,000 clones detected, 84% appear once; the ten largest clones hold roughly 2.3%. Systemic immunosuppression or a history of autoimmune disease excluded patients. CDR1 MNHEY and CDR2 SMNVEV come from the germline V gene (reference sequence). This CDR3 is built from 15 residues. V shed 5 bases, J shed 2 bases, and the junction held 4 bases outside the gene matches. The sample in question was CD4+ or CD8+ T cells sorted from blood, obtained in a trial of the OX40 agonist ivuxolimab. This sequence originates from an adult with an advanced solid tumor such as melanoma, head and neck, liver or kidney cancer. This chain links TRBV27 with TRBJ1-3, with 9 bases aligning to TRBD1. CDR3 residues: CASSRGQGAGNTIYF. For the CDR3, the DNA is TGTGCCAGCAGTCGGGGACAGGGCGCTGGAAACACCATATATTTT.